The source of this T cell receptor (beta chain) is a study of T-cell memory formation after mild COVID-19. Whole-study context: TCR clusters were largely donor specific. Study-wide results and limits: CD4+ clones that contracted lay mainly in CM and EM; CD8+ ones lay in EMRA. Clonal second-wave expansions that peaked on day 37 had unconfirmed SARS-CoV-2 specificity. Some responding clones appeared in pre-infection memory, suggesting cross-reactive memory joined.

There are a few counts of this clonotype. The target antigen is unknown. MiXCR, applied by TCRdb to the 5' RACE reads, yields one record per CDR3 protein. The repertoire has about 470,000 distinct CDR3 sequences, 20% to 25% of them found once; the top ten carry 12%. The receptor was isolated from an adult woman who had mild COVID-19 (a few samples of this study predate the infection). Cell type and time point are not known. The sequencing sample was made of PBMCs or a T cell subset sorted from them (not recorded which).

This CDR3 is CATSVPSVLAGSTDTQYF. In DNA, the CDR3 is TGTGCCACCAGCGTGCCCAGCGTCCTAGCGGGGAGCACAGATACGCAGTATTTT. This chain links TRBV15 with TRBJ2-3; the match to TRBD2 covers 9 bases. V gave up 5 bases and J gave up 0 bases; unmatched junction bases: 12. Per germline, CDR1 LNHNV and CDR2 YYDKDF (reference sequence). The length of the CDR3 is 18 residues.